This T cell receptor (beta chain) is drawn from a study of Ad26.COV2.S vaccination and SARS-CoV-2 variants listed by TCRdb under 2021. As for the study more broadly: TCRbeta repertoire sequencing served as the tool for gauging how specific and how broad the SARS-CoV-2-reactive T cell receptors were following Ad26.COV2.S vaccination. A total of roughly 30 samples were included in the TCR-sequenced set, comprising roughly 20 Ad26.COV2.S vaccine recipients, 5 placebo recipients and 8 SARS-CoV-2 convalescent individuals.

Reading the germline V gene gives CDR1 SGHRS and CDR2 YFSETQ. V is trimmed back by 4 bases and J by 4 bases, and the junction contains 5 bases that no gene match accounts for. The CDR3 runs 14 residues from the cysteine to the phenylalanine. Only the CDR3 DNA is retained, 42 bases long and in frame from the first base. The time point label of this sample denotes: individuals recovered from natural SARS-CoV-2 infection. This clone is a singleton in its sample. Its antigen specificity is not known. No base qualities exist here, and no much larger clone lies one base off it. The immunoSEQ Assay was the method used to sequence TCRbeta CDR3 regions. After extraction, genomic DNA underwent amplification by bias-controlled multiplex PCR, followed by high-throughput sequencing. The source study handled its data this way. To quantify the absolute abundance of every unique TCRbeta CDR3 region, sequences were collapsed and filtered. T cell fraction was estimated by normalizing TCRbeta template counts to usable DNA, which was measured by amplifying reference genes present in all nucleated cells. Repertoire TCRs were annotated as SARS-CoV-2-specific when V gene, CDR3 amino acid sequence and J gene were exactly matched to a known reactive TCR set. The reference SARS-CoV-2 TCR set came from MIRA and was filtered for enrichment in COVID-19-positive ImmuneCODE repertoires, removing public or cross-reactive TCRs. Using the MIRA antigens, annotated TCRs were further analysed by specific ORF or by position within an ORF. Breadth was defined as annotated unique rearrangements over total unique productive rearrangements; depth was the summed frequency of those rearrangements. Group comparisons of TCR breadth used two-sided Wilcoxon rank-sum tests. TCRdb took this table from immuneACCESS and kept in-frame rearrangements with V and J called. Such tables lack part of the clones; where checked against another copy, unresolved V genes explain under half of the gap, and the rest is unexplained. V, J and clone size were drawn from that table, and D and trimming were deduced from the DNA. The sample includes about 180,000 clones, with roughly nine tenths observed a single time. The ten largest clones take up approximately 6% of the sample.

The investigation overall reported the following: After vaccination, substantial breadth of spike-specific CD8+ and CD4+ T cell responses was reported. Non-spike TCR breadth was comparable between vaccine and placebo recipients, consistent with the vaccine containing only spike. Compared with placebo recipients, Ad26.COV2.S recipients showed higher spike-specific TCR breadth (P = 0.0014). The authors noted that the TCR breadth and depth analyses may have underestimated total T cell responses.

Sequencing used peripheral blood, obtained after recovery from COVID-19. This TCR was sampled from a human donor who had recovered from COVID-19. The rearrangement combines TRBV5-1 with TRBJ2-7; TRBD1 agrees with 10 junctional bases. At the DNA level, the sequence is TGCGCCAGCAGCAACCGGGACAGGGGTTACGAGCAGTACTTC. Its amino acids are CASSNRDRGYEQYF.